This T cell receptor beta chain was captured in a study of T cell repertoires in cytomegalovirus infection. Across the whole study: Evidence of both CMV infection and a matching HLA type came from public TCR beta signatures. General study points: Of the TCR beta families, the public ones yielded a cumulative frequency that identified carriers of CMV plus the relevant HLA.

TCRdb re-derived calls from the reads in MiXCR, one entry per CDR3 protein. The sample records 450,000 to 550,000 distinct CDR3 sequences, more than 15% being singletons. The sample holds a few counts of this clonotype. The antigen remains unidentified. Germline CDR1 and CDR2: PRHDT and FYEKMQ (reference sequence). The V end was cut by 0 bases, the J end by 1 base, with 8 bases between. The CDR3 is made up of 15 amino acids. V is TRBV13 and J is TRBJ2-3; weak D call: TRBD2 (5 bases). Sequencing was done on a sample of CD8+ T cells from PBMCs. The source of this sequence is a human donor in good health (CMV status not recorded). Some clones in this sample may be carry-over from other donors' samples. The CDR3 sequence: CASSLGQRGTDTQYF. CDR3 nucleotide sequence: TGTGCCAGCAGCTTAGGACAGAGGGGCACAGATACGCAGTATTTT.